Below are 25 T cell receptor beta chains sequenced from a single sample in a study of OX40 agonist ivuxolimab in advanced cancers. Sequenced by immunoSEQ multiplex PCR; TCRdb stores in-frame clones only, minus some. Of roughly 50,000 clones listed, over 60% were seen once; the top ten hold roughly 6.5%. This specimen consisted of CD4+ or CD8+ T cells sorted from blood, obtained in a trial of the OX40 agonist ivuxolimab. These receptors all come from an adult with an advanced solid tumor such as melanoma, head and neck, liver or kidney cancer.

The V gene is TRBV15, the J gene TRBJ2-7, with D maybe TRBD2 (6 bases). The V and J ends lost 0 bases and 5 bases respectively, with 11 bases between them. Germline V lookup: CDR1 LNHNV, CDR2 YYDKDF (reference sequence). The CDR3 contains 14 residues. CDR3 protein: CATSRDPGVDEQYF. CDR3 in DNA: TGTGCCACCAGCAGAGATCCGGGGGTGGACGAGCAGTACTTC. The full variable domain, its missing parts supplied by reference TRBV15 and TRBJ2-7, is DAMVIQNPRYQVTQFGKPVTLSCSQTLNHNVMYWYQQKSSQAPKLLFHYYDKDFNNEADTPDNFQSRRPNTSFCFLDIRSPGLGDTAMYLCATSRDPGVDEQYFGPGTRLTVT.

Written as DNA, the CDR3 is TGTGCCAGCAGTTTACCAGGGGAGAGCAATCAGCCCCAGCATTTT. This encodes CASSLPGESNQPQHF. J is TRBJ1-5 and V is TRBV28, with D possibly being TRBD1 (6 bases). Germline lookup yields CDR1 MDHEN and CDR2 SYDVKM. V lost 2 bases to trimming and J lost 1 base, with 9 bases between them. This CDR3 has 15 residues.

The chain recombines TRBV18 with TRBJ2-3; TRBD1 matches 7 bases. With V trimmed by 4 bases and J by 0 bases, 4 bases remained unmatched. Germline lookup yields CDR1 KGHSH and CDR2 LQKENI. The CDR3 is made up of 15 amino acids. The CDR3 bases are TGTGCCAGCTCACAAGGGGGCTCGAGCACAGATACGCAGTATTTT. This gives the protein CASSQGGSSTDTQYF.

CDR3 region: CASSLGGSSGGTDTQYF. The CDR3 DNA is TGTGCCAGCAGCTTAGGAGGATCTAGCGGGGGCACAGATACGCAGTATTTT. This chain connects TRBV11-3 to TRBJ2-3; 9 nucleotides agree with TRBD2. V dropped 1 base and J dropped 1; count of bases not matched to a gene: 6. The CDR3 runs 17 residues. Germline assignment: CDR1 SGHNT and CDR2 YENEEA.

The table lists this clone with a count of one. The chain is built from TRBV11-3 and TRBJ2-7; 8 bases fit TRBD2. V dropped 8 bases and J dropped 1; count of bases not matched to a gene: 10. Germline V gives CDR1 SGHNT, CDR2 YENEEA. The CDR3 consists of 15 residues. CDR3 sequence reads: CASGLAAGESYEQYF. The CDR3, as DNA: TGTGCCAGCGGCCTCGCAGCGGGGGAGTCCTACGAGCAGTACTTC.

The chain employs TRBV27 and TRBJ1-4; TRBD1 is a possible D gene (5 bases). V lost 6 bases, J lost 8 bases, and 16 bases lay in between. The V gene's germline CDR1 is MNHEY and CDR2 SMNVEV (reference sequence). This CDR3 is 14 amino acids long. The CDR3 loop reads CASRFAGGGEKLFF. In DNA, the CDR3 is TGTGCCAGCAGATTCGCCGGGGGAGGGGAAAAACTGTTTTTT.

The table lists this clone with a count of one. The chain recombines TRBV5-1 with TRBJ2-3; D is unclear. With 2 bases removed from V and 0 bases from J, the gap between germline ends came to 13 bases. Germline CDR1 SGHRS, CDR2 YFSETQ. This CDR3 has 16 amino acids. Here the CDR3 reads CASSFDKSSSTDTQYF. In DNA, the CDR3 is TGCGCCAGCAGCTTCGACAAGAGTTCTAGCACAGATACGCAGTATTTT.

The chain recombines TRBV23-1 with TRBJ2-2; TRBD1 matches 8 bases. TRBV23-1 carries the ORF label, with uncertain function. The ends lost 6 bases at V and 4 bases at J; junction bases unmatched: 7. The CDR3 spans 15 residues. CDR3 DNA sequence: TGCGCCAGCAGCCGGGGACAGGCCTTCACCGGGGAGCTGTTTTTT. Amino acid sequence: CASSRGQAFTGELFF.

The gene calls are TRBV4-1 and TRBJ1-5; 8 nucleotides match TRBD1. V lost 2 bases and J lost 7; bases outside the gene matches: 4. This CDR3 is built from 14 residues. Germline values: CDR1 MGHRA, CDR2 YSYEKL. CDR3 DNA: TGCGCCAGCAGCCAACAACAGGGGGAACAGCCCCAGCATTTT. Amino acid sequence: CASSQQQGEQPQHF.

This chain links TRBV7-2 with TRBJ2-1, with D perhaps TRBD2 (6 bases). Trimming shortened V by 4 bases and J by 3 bases, and 16 bases separated the two germline ends. This CDR3 contains 16 residues. Germline assignment: CDR1 SGHTA and CDR2 FQGNSA. The CDR3 DNA reads TGTGCCAGCAGCTCATCCAATTGGGGAGGCTACAATGAGCAGTTCTTC. This codes for CASSSSNWGGYNEQFF.

The chain couples TRBV7-2 to TRBJ1-2; 7 positions match TRBD1. The CDR3 consists of 14 residues. The germline CDR1 and CDR2 sequences are SGHTA and FQGNSA. V shed 1 base and J 8 bases; nucleotides not matched to a gene: 7. The CDR3 bases are TGTGCCAGCAGCTTAGACAGGGGAAAGTGGGGCTACACCTTC. Translation gives CASSLDRGKWGYTF.

The J gene is TRBJ2-3, the V gene TRBV19, with TRBD1 matching over 8 bases. V lost 6 bases, J lost 5 bases, and 7 bases stayed unmatched. Germline CDR1 is LNHDA and CDR2 is SQIVND (reference sequence). The CDR3 has 14 residues. The CDR3: CASSNSGGGDTQYF. CDR3 coding DNA: TGTGCCAGTAGCAATTCAGGGGGCGGAGATACGCAGTATTTT.

The chain employs TRBV5-1 and TRBJ2-1; D is uncertain. Deletions cut 5 bases from V and 0 bases from J, with 15 bases between. The CDR3 sequence is 16 residues long. Germline values: CDR1 SGHRS, CDR2 YFSETQ. The CDR3: CASSRLMVSSYNEQFF. CDR3 DNA: TGCGCCAGCAGTAGGCTCATGGTGAGCTCCTACAATGAGCAGTTCTTC.

The chain couples TRBV2 to TRBJ1-2, with 12 positions matching TRBD1. The junction had 5 bases not matched to a gene; V was cut back by 4 bases and J by 5 bases. The CDR3 consists of 15 residues. From germline, CDR1 is SNHLY and CDR2 FYNNEI. This CDR3 is CASSVGTGGVYGYTF. The CDR3, as DNA: TGTGCCAGCAGTGTTGGGACAGGGGGCGTATATGGCTACACCTTC.

V is TRBV5-1 and J is TRBJ1-1; D gene uncertain. The CDR3 contains 13 residues. Deletions cut 3 bases from V and 7 bases from J, with 13 bases between. Germline lookup yields CDR1 SGHRS and CDR2 YFSETQ. CDR3 in DNA: TGCGCCAGCAGCTCTACACCGCAGTATGAAGCTTTCTTT. It translates to CASSSTPQYEAFF. Using reference TRBV5-1 and TRBJ1-1 for the parts outside the CDR3, the full variable domain is KAGVTQTPRYLIKTRGQQVTLSCSPISGHRSVSWYQQTPGQGLQFLFEYFSETQRNKGNFPGRFSGRQFSNSRSEMNVSTLELGDSALYLCASSSTPQYEAFFGQGTRLTVV.

The gene calls are TRBV7-3 and TRBJ2-2; TRBD2 might be the D (5 bases). The length of the CDR3 is 14 residues. Germline CDR1 reads SGHTA; CDR2 reads FQGTGA. V was pared by 1 base and J by 5 bases, with 8 bases between. CDR3 bases: TGTGCCAGCAGCTTAAGGGAGAGTACCGGGGAGCTGTTTTTT. Protein: CASSLRESTGELFF.

V gene TRBV15 combines with J gene TRBJ1-2; a possible D gene is TRBD1 (5 bases). Germline-derived CDR1 and CDR2 are LNHNV and YYDKDF (reference sequence). The CDR3 length is 15 residues. Trimming left V 1 base short and J 0 bases short, with 9 bases between. In DNA, the CDR3 is TGTGCCACCAGCAGAGGACAGAGCGCTAACTATGGCTACACCTTC. Translating gives CATSRGQSANYGYTF.

This chain connects TRBV6-6 to TRBJ1-2; no definite D call. Trimming stripped 2 bases from V and 8 bases from J, with 15 bases between. The germline V gene encodes CDR1 MNHNY and CDR2 SVGAGI (reference sequence). The CDR3 spans 14 residues. The CDR3 is CASSYTVLGWGYTF. The DNA of the CDR3 is TGTGCCAGCAGTTACACCGTTCTGGGTTGGGGCTACACCTTC.

V gene TRBV2 combines with J gene TRBJ2-5; TRBD1 matches 11 bases. After removal of 8 bases from V and 7 bases from J, the junction contained 6 bases not matched to a gene. Per germline, CDR1 SNHLY and CDR2 FYNNEI. The CDR3 loop spans 13 amino acids. CDR3 DNA sequence: TGTGCCAGCGAGGGACAGGGGGGCGGGACCCAGTACTTC. Its translation: CASEGQGGGTQYF.

The chain joins TRBV2 to TRBJ2-2; no clear D gene. The V gene lost 4 bases and the J gene lost 1 base, with 10 bases spanning the gap. Germline CDR1 and CDR2: SNHLY and FYNNEI. The CDR3 contains 15 residues. The CDR3 here is CASSVARLNTGELFF. CDR3 coding DNA: TGTGCCAGCAGTGTTGCCAGGCTGAACACCGGGGAGCTGTTTTTT.

CDR3 in DNA: TGTGCCAGCAGTTTAGCCACGGACGGGGCTATGGGCTACACCTTC. It encodes CASSLATDGAMGYTF. The V and J genes are TRBV28 and TRBJ1-2; D may be TRBD1 (5 bases). Germline CDR1 and CDR2: MDHEN and SYDVKM. The CDR3 is made up of 15 amino acids. V was trimmed by 2 bases and J by 8 bases, leaving 18 bases between them.

This clone has a single count. The CDR3 region is CASSRRGGGIEAFF. Here the CDR3 DNA reads TGTGCCAGCAGTAGGCGGGGTGGGGGTATTGAAGCTTTCTTT. This chain joins TRBV25-1 and TRBJ1-1, with a tentative D call TRBD1 (5 bases). CDR3 length equals 14 residues. Germline lookup yields CDR1 MGHDK and CDR2 SYGVNS. Trimming left V 5 bases short and J 7 bases short, with 17 bases between.

This rearrangement joins TRBV18 to TRBJ2-6; D remains ambiguous. CDR3 length equals 13 residues. V lost 5 bases to trimming and J lost 1 base, with 3 bases between them. Germline values: CDR1 KGHSH, CDR2 LQKENI. DNA of the CDR3: TGTGCCAGCTCATCTTCTGGGGCCAACGTCCTGACTTTC. This translates into CASSSSGANVLTF.

This clone has more than one count but fewer than ten. The J gene is TRBJ2-1, the V gene TRBV27; 13 nucleotides match TRBD2. Germline V gives CDR1 MNHEY, CDR2 SMNVEV (reference sequence). This CDR3 spans 15 amino acids. V gave up 6 bases and J gave up 8 bases; unmatched junction bases: 7. As DNA, the CDR3 is TGTGCCAGCAGCCGTCGGACTAGCGGGAGTGATGAGCAGTTCTTC. It encodes CASSRRTSGSDEQFF.

The J gene is TRBJ2-5, the V gene TRBV11-2; 9 positions agree with TRBD2. Trimming cost V 7 bases and J 5 bases; bases outside gene matches: 14. CDR1 and CDR2 (germline): SGHAT, FQNNGV. CDR3 size: 16 residues. CDR3 sequence (DNA): TGTGCCAGCACCCGAGGGACGGGTAGCGGGGGCGAGACCCAGTACTTC. This encodes CASTRGTGSGGETQYF.